What follows are 22 T cell receptor beta chains derived from one specimen sequenced in a study of blood T cell repertoires in COVID-19. Produced via immunoSEQ multiplex PCR; TCRdb's table is partial and in-frame only. This sample has some 130,000 clones, with 65% to 90% found just once. Sequenced: peripheral blood. The receptors were gathered from a man of 80 years or more with acute or convalescent COVID-19.

The chain couples TRBV4-2 to TRBJ1-2; TRBD1 matches 11 bases. The CDR3 has 15 amino acids. The junction had 8 bases not matched to a gene; V was cut back by 4 bases and J by 7 bases. Germline CDR1 reads LGHNA; CDR2 reads YNFKEQ. The CDR3 protein is CASSRSGQGALGYTF. The CDR3 DNA reads as TGTGCCAGCAGCCGAAGCGGACAGGGGGCGCTTGGCTACACCTTC.

The chain couples TRBV28 to TRBJ2-5; 7 bases align to TRBD1. Trimming removed 9 bases from V and 5 bases from J; junction bases left unmatched: 9. CDR3 size: 13 residues. From germline, CDR1 is MDHEN and CDR2 SYDVKM. CDR3 bases: TGTGCCAGTTCGGGACAGTCATCGGAGACCCAGTACTTC. As protein: CASSGQSSETQYF. The complete variable domain, with remaining parts taken from reference TRBV28 and TRBJ2-5, reads DVKVTQSSRYLVKRTGEKVFLECVQDMDHENMFWYRQDPGLGLRLIYFSYDVKMKEKGDIPEGYSVSREKKERFSLILESASTNQTSMYLCASSGQSSETQYFGPGTRLLVL.

V gene TRBV11-2 combines with J gene TRBJ2-1; tentative D call: TRBD1 (5 bases). CDR1 and CDR2 (germline): SGHAT, FQNNGV. This CDR3 spans 14 amino acids. V was trimmed by 3 bases and J by 4 bases, leaving 10 bases between them. CDR3 region: CASSLMSGYNEQFF. The CDR3 DNA reads TGTGCCAGCAGCTTGATGTCAGGGTACAATGAGCAGTTCTTC.

The chain links TRBV24-1 to TRBJ2-5; 13 nucleotides match TRBD2. The CDR3 has 16 amino acids. From germline, CDR1 is KGHDR and CDR2 SFDVKD. The V segment lost 4 bases and the J segment 3 bases; nucleotides outside the gene matches: 4. The CDR3 loop reads CATSDPGTSGKETQYF. The CDR3 coding sequence is TGTGCCACCAGTGACCCCGGGACTAGCGGGAAAGAGACCCAGTACTTC.

The chain has TRBV28 and TRBJ1-3; 9 bases match TRBD1. V was pared by 7 bases and J by 0 bases, with 10 bases of the junction left unmatched. This CDR3 region has 17 residues. Germline V gene lookup returns CDR1 MDHEN and CDR2 SYDVKM. The chain's CDR3 is CASIKPPGQGSGNTIYF. DNA of the CDR3: TGTGCCAGCATTAAACCGCCGGGACAGGGCTCTGGAAACACCATATATTTT. The full variable domain, completed using reference TRBV28 and TRBJ1-3, is DVKVTQSSRYLVKRTGEKVFLECVQDMDHENMFWYRQDPGLGLRLIYFSYDVKMKEKGDIPEGYSVSREKKERFSLILESASTNQTSMYLCASIKPPGQGSGNTIYFGEGSWLTVV.

The genes are TRBV11-2 and TRBJ2-5; possible D gene TRBD1, 5 bases. In germline, CDR1 is SGHAT, CDR2 FQNNGV. CDR3 length: 14 residues. V was clipped by 9 bases and J by 3 bases, with 17 bases between them. The CDR3 loop is CARGLRVWEETQYF. In DNA form, the CDR3 reads TGTGCCAGGGGGCTGAGAGTTTGGGAAGAGACCCAGTACTTC.

The V and J genes are TRBV5-1 and TRBJ1-1; 8 bases align to TRBD1. V lost 5 bases and J lost 4; bases outside the gene matches: 10. Per germline, CDR1 SGHRS and CDR2 YFSETQ. This CDR3 is 15 amino acids long. CDR3 coding DNA: TGCGCCAGCAGTCGGATCGACAGGGGAGGCACTGAAGCTTTCTTT. Amino acids: CASSRIDRGGTEAFF.

V is TRBV19 and J is TRBJ2-7; TRBD1 agrees at 10 bases. Germline lookup yields CDR1 LNHDA and CDR2 SQIVND (reference sequence). V was pared by 3 bases and J by 1 base, with 3 bases of the junction left unmatched. The CDR3 loop spans 15 amino acids. The CDR3 loop reads CASSMGGQGSYEQYF. CDR3 bases: TGTGCCAGTAGTATGGGGGGACAGGGGTCCTACGAGCAGTACTTC.

This clone occurred a few times. V usage is TRBV3-1 (or the pseudogene TRBV3-2) and J usage is TRBJ1-2, with D possibly TRBD1 on 5 matching bases. V was trimmed by 0 bases and J by 13 bases, leaving 18 bases between them. This CDR3 comprises 14 residues. Looked up from germline, CDR1 is LGHDT and CDR2 is YNNKEL (reference sequence). In DNA, the CDR3 is TGTGCCAGCAGCCAAGAAAGAGTCCCAGGGTTGGGCACCTTC. Translation gives CASSQERVPGLGTF.

The V gene is TRBV6-2 or TRBV6-3, the J gene TRBJ2-7, with 9 nucleotides matching TRBD1. Germline-derived CDR1 and CDR2 are MNHEY and SVGEGT. The CDR3 spans 19 residues. V was clipped by 2 bases and J by 0 bases; unmatched bases: 14. The DNA of the CDR3 is TGTGCCAGCAGTTACCCGATACAGCCCGGACAGGGGCCCTCCTACGAGCAGTACTTC. Translating it yields CASSYPIQPGQGPSYEQYF.

The CDR3 is CASSPGLAGNIQYF. CDR3 in DNA: TGTGCCAGCAGCCCCGGGCTAGCGGGAAACATTCAGTACTTC. This chain links TRBV11-2 with TRBJ2-4, with 8 bases lining up with TRBD2. The germline gives CDR1 SGHAT, CDR2 FQNNGV. The CDR3 length is 14 residues. After removal of 5 bases from V and 6 bases from J, the junction contained 6 bases not matched to a gene.

The chain carries TRBV7-3 and TRBJ1-1; D not resolved. This CDR3 has 14 residues. Germline assignment: CDR1 SGHTA and CDR2 FQGTGA. Trimming removed 1 base from V and 0 bases from J, with 6 bases in between. The chain's CDR3 is CASSLSAMNTEAFF. In nucleotides, the CDR3 is TGTGCCAGCAGCTTAAGCGCCATGAACACTGAAGCTTTCTTT.

In its sample, this clone was seen a few times. The chain joins TRBV4-3 to TRBJ1-6; a weak D match, TRBD1 (6 bases). Per the germline V gene, CDR1 is LGHNA and CDR2 is YSLEER. The CDR3 is 16 amino acids. V was pared by 3 bases and J by 7 bases, with 16 bases between. The CDR3 spells CASSQARQEGNSPLHF. CDR3 coding DNA: TGCGCCAGCAGCCAGGCACGACAGGAAGGGAATTCACCCCTCCACTTT.

This clone was recorded only once. The genes are TRBV6-5 and TRBJ1-3; 8 bases map to TRBD1. This CDR3 has 15 residues. Germline assignment: CDR1 MNHEY and CDR2 SVGAGI. Losses at the gene ends were 2 bases for V and 4 bases for J; bases not matched to a gene: 4. CDR3: CASSYQGAKGNTIYF. The CDR3 DNA sequence: TGTGCCAGCAGTTACCAGGGGGCGAAAGGAAACACCATATATTTT.

This clone occurred once. The V gene is TRBV7-9, the J gene TRBJ1-2; D possibly corresponds to TRBD1 (6 bases). This CDR3 contains 16 residues. V was trimmed by 2 bases and J by 8 bases, leaving 21 bases between them. Looked up from germline, CDR1 is SEHNR and CDR2 is FQNEAQ (reference sequence). The CDR3 DNA is TGTGCCAGCAGCTTATACGGGACACAGACGACTATCGGCTACACCTTC. This translates into CASSLYGTQTTIGYTF. The full variable domain, rest sourced from reference TRBV7-9 and TRBJ1-2, is DTGVSQNPRHKITKRGQNVTFRCDPISEHNRLYWYRQTLGQGPEFLTYFQNEAQLEKSRLLSDRFSAERPKGSFSTLEIQRTEQGDSAMYLCASSLYGTQTTIGYTFGSGTRLTVV.

Turning to this clone: This CDR3 is also generated by other DNA sequences in the sample. The chain uses TRBV18 and TRBJ1-5, with 8 bases identical to TRBD1. The germline gives CDR1 KGHSH, CDR2 LQKENI. The junction had 4 bases not matched to a gene; V was cut back by 3 bases and J by 6 bases. The CDR3 runs to 14 residues. The CDR3 here is CASSPGTGGQPQHF. CDR3 DNA sequence: TGTGCCAGCTCACCCGGGACAGGCGGTCAGCCCCAGCATTTT. The full variable domain, completed using reference TRBV18 and TRBJ1-5, is NAGVMQNPRHLVRRRGQEARLRCSPMKGHSHVYWYRQLPEEGLKFMVYLQKENIIDESGMPKERFSAEFPKEGPSILRIQQVVRGDSAAYFCASSPGTGGQPQHFGDGTRLSIL.

The chain has TRBV5-5 and TRBJ1-2, with D perhaps matching TRBD1 (5 bases). Trimming pared 4 bases from V and 4 bases from J, leaving 14 bases between. From germline, CDR1 is SGHKS and CDR2 YYEKEE (reference sequence). The CDR3 is 14 residues long. The CDR3 coding sequence is TGTGCCAGCAGCGACGACAGTGTCCCCTATGGCTACACCTTC. Amino acids: CASSDDSVPYGYTF.

This chain uses TRBV4-1 with TRBJ1-6; D gene unclear. There are 17 residues in the CDR3. Trimming took 2 bases from V and 0 from J, leaving 11 bases between them. CDR1 MGHRA and CDR2 YSYEKL come from the germline V gene. The chain's CDR3 is CASSQPPGTSYNSPLHF. CDR3 nucleotide sequence: TGCGCCAGCAGCCAACCCCCAGGAACCTCCTATAATTCACCCCTCCACTTT.

The genes are TRBV5-1 and TRBJ2-1; TRBD2 is a possible D gene (5 bases). V was pared by 6 bases and J by 10 bases, with 17 bases between. The germline V gene encodes CDR1 SGHRS and CDR2 YFSETQ. This CDR3 has 13 residues. The chain's CDR3 is CASTPTGGGEQFF. The CDR3 DNA is TGCGCCAGCACGCCGACCGGAGGCGGCGAGCAGTTCTTC.

The chain combines TRBV4-1 with TRBJ2-6; the D gene is possibly TRBD2 (6 bases). Trimming left V 0 bases short and J 4 bases short, with 16 bases between. In germline, CDR1 is MGHRA, CDR2 YSYEKL. CDR3 length equals 18 residues. CDR3 sequence reads: CASSQEGGALRGANVLTF. CDR3 nucleotide sequence: TGCGCCAGCAGCCAAGAGGGCGGGGCCCTGAGGGGGGCCAACGTCCTGACTTTC.

The chain has TRBV19 and TRBJ1-5, with unresolved D. Trimming cost V 5 bases and J 15 bases, with 23 bases left between them. CDR1 LNHDA and CDR2 SQIVND come from the germline V gene (reference sequence). There are 14 residues in the CDR3. In DNA form, the CDR3 reads TGTGCCAGTAGTCCTCCCCGCCCCGAGAGCGAAGGGCATTTT. It specifies CASSPPRPESEGHF.

CDR3 amino acids: CASSLLRGLGNTIYF. The CDR3 region has the DNA TGTGCCAGCAGTTTACTCAGGGGGCTCGGAAACACCATATATTTT. V and J are TRBV27 and TRBJ1-3; 8 bases map to TRBD1. The V gene end was trimmed by 2 bases and the J gene end by 4 bases; junction bases not matched to a gene: 4. The CDR3 loop spans 15 amino acids. Germline CDR1 reads MNHEY; CDR2 reads SMNVEV (reference sequence).